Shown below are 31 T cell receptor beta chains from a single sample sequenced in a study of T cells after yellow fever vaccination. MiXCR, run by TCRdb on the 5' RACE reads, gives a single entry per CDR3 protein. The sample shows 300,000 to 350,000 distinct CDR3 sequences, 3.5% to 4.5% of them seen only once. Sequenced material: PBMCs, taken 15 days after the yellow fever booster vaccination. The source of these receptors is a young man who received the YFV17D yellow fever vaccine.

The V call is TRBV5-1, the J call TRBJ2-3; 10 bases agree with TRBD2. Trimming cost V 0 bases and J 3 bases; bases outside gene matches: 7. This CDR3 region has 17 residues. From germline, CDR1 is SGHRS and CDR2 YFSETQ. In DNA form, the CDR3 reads TGCGCCAGCAGCTTGGCCATGAGCGGGGGGGCTACAGATACGCAGTATTTT. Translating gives CASSLAMSGGATDTQYF.

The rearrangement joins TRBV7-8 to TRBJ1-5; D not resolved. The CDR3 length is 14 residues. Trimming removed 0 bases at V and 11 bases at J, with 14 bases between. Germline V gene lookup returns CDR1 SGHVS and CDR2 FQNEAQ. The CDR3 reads CASSLARHRGAQHF. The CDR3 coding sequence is TGTGCCAGCAGCTTAGCGCGGCACCGTGGGGCCCAGCATTTT.

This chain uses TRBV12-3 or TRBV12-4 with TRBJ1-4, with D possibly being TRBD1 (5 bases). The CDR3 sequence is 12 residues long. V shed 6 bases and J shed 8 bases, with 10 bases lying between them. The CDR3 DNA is TGTGCCAGCAGGGATGACAGCGAAAAACTGTTTTTT. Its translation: CASRDDSEKLFF.

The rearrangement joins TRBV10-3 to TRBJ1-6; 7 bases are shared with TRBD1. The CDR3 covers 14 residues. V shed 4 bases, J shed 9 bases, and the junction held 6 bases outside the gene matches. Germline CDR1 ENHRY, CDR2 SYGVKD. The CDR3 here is CAISVQGMGSPLHF. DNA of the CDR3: TGTGCCATCAGTGTACAGGGGATGGGTTCACCCCTCCACTTT.

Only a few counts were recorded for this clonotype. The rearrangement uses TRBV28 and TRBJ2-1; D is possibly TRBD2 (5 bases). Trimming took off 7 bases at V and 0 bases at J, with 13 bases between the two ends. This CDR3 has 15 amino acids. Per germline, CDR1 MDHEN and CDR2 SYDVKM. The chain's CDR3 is CASMWAEVSYNEQFF. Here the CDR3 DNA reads TGTGCCAGCATGTGGGCGGAGGTCTCCTACAATGAGCAGTTCTTC.

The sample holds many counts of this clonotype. The CDR3 DNA sequence: TGTGCCAGCAGCCAAAACAGGGGTACAAACATTCAGTACTTC. Translated, it gives CASSQNRGTNIQYF. The rearrangement joins TRBV12-3 or TRBV12-4 to TRBJ2-4, with 7 bases matching TRBD1. The CDR3 sequence is 14 residues long. V lost 6 bases to trimming and J lost 6 bases; unmatched junction nucleotides: 8.

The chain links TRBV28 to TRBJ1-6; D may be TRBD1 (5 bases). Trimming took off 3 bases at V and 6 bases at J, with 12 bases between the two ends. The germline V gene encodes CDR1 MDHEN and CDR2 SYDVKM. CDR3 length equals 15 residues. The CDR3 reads CASSFPGLTNSPLHF. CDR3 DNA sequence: TGTGCCAGCAGTTTTCCGGGACTTACTAATTCACCCCTCCACTTT.

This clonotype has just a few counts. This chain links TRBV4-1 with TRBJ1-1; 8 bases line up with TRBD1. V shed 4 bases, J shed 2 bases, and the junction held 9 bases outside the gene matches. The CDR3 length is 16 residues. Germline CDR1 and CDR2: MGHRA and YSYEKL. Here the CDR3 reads CASSPRTGRENTEAFF. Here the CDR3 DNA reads TGCGCCAGCAGCCCCAGGACAGGGAGGGAAAACACTGAAGCTTTCTTT.

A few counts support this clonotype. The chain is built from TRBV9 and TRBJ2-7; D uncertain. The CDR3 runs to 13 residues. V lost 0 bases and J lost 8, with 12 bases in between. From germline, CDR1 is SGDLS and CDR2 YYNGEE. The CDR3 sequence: CASSVDLTAQQYF. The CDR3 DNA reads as TGTGCCAGCAGCGTAGACTTGACGGCACAGCAGTACTTC.

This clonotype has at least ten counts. As DNA, the CDR3 is TGCAGTGCTTCTGTTTACTCTGGGGCCAACGTCCTGACTTTC. Translated, it gives CSASVYSGANVLTF. The genes are TRBV20-1 and TRBJ2-6; D gene ambiguous. CDR3 length: 14 amino acids. Trimming removed 5 bases from V and 0 bases from J, with 8 bases in between. Germline V gene data show CDR1 as DFQATT and CDR2 as SNEGSKA (reference sequence).

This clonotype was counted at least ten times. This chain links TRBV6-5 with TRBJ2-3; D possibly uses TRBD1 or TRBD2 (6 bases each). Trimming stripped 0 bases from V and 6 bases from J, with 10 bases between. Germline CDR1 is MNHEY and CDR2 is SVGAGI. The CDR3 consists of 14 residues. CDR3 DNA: TGTGCCAGCAGTTACTCCGGGGGCCTGGATACGCAGTATTTT. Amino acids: CASSYSGGLDTQYF.

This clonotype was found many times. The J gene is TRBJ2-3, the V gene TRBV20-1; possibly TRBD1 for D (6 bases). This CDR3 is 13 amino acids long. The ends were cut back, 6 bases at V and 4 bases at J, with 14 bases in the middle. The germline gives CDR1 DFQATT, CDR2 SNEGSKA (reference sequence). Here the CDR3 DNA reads TGCAGTGCCCTGGATGGGGGCTCAGATACGCAGTATTTT. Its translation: CSALDGGSDTQYF.

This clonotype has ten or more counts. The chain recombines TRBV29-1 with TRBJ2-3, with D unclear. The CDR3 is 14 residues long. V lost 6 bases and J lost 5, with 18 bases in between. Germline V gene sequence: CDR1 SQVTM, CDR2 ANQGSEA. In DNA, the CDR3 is TGCAGCGTCGCCCTCTCTGTGGACGGAGATACGCAGTATTTT. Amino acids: CSVALSVDGDTQYF.

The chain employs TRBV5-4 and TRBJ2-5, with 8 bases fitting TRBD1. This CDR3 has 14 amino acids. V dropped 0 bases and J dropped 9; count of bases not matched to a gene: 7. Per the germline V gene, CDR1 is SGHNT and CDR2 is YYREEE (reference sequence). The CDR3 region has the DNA TGTGCCAGCAGCTTGGCGGGACAGGTTGGGGCCCAGTACTTC. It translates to CASSLAGQVGAQYF.

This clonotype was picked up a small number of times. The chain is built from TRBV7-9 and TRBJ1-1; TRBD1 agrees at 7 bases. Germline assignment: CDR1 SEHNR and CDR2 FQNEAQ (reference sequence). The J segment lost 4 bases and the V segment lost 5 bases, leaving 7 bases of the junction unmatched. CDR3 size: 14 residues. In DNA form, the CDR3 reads TGTGCCAGCAGCAGACAGGGTGGGTTCACTGAAGCTTTCTTT. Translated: CASSRQGGFTEAFF.

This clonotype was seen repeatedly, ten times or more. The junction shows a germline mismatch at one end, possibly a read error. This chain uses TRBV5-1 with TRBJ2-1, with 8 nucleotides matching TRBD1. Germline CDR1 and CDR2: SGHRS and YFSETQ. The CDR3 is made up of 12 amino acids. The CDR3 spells CASSFPDRAPVF. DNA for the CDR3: TGCGCCAGCAGCTTCCCGGACAGGGCCCCCGTCTTC.

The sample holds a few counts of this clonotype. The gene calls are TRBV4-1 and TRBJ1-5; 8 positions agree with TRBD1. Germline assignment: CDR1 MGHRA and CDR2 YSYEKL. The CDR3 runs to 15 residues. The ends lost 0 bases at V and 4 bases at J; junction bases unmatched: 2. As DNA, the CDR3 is TGCGCCAGCAGCCAAGAGACAGGGGAAAATCAGCCCCAGCATTTT. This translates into CASSQETGENQPQHF.

CDR3 DNA sequence: TGCGCCAGCGCCCTTGACGGTAACGGGGAGGAAGCTTTCTTT. Its translation is CASALDGNGEEAFF. The chain is built from TRBV5-1 and TRBJ1-1; D gene unclear. V dropped 7 bases and J dropped 8 bases, with 21 bases sitting between them. The V gene's germline CDR1 is SGHRS and CDR2 YFSETQ. The CDR3 loop spans 14 amino acids.

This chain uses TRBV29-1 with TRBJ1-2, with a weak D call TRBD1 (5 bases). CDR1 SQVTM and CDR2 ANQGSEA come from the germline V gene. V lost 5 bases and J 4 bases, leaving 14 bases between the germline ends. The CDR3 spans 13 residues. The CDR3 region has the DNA TGCAGCGTTTTGTTAGGGGACGCCTATGGCTACACCTTC. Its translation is CSVLLGDAYGYTF.

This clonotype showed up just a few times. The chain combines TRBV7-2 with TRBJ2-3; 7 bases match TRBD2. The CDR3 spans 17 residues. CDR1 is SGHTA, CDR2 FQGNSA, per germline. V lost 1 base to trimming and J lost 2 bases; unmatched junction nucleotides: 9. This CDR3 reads CASSLVDELANTDTQYF. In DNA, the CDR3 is TGTGCCAGCAGCTTAGTAGATGAACTAGCGAACACAGATACGCAGTATTTT.

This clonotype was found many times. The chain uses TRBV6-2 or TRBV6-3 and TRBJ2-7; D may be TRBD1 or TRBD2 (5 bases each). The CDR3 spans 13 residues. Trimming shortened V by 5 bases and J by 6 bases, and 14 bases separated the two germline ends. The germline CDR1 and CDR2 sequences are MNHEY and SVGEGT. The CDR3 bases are TGTGCCAGCAGTCCGGGACCCGGCCGCGAGCAGTACGTC. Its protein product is CASSPGPGREQYV.

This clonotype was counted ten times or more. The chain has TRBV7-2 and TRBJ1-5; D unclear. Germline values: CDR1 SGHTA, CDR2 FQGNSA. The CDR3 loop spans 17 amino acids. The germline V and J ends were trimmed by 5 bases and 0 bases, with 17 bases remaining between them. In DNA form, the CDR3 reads TGTGCCAGCAGCAAAGGGAGAGGGCCCTATAGCAATCAGCCCCAGCATTTT. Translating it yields CASSKGRGPYSNQPQHF.

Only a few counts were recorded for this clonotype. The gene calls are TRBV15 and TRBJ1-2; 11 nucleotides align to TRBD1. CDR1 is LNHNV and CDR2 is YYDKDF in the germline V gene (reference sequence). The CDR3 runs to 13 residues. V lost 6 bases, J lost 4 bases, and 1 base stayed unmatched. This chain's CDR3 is CATRGTGGYGYTF. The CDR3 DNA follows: TGTGCCACCAGGGGGACAGGGGGCTATGGCTACACCTTC.

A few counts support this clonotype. The CDR3 DNA is TGCAGTGCCGTGGACAGGATGGACTCCTACGAGCAGTACGTC. Translation gives CSAVDRMDSYEQYV. The chain uses TRBV20-1 and TRBJ2-7; the match to TRBD1 covers 7 bases. The CDR3 totals 14 residues. Per the germline V gene, CDR1 is DFQATT and CDR2 is SNEGSKA (reference sequence). The junction had 8 bases not matched to a gene; V was cut back by 6 bases and J by 0 bases.

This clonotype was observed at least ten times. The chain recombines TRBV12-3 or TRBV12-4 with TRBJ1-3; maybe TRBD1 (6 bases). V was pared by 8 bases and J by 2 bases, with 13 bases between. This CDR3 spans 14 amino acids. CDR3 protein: CASDRRNPGNTIYF. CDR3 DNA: TGTGCCAGCGACAGGAGAAACCCTGGAAACACCATATATTTT.

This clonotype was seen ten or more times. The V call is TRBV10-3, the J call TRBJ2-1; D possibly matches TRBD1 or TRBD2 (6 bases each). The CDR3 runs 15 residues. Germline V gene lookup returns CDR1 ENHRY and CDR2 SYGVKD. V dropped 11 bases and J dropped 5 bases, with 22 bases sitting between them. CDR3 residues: CALQPGASPNNEQFF. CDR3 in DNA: TGTGCCCTACAACCGGGGGCATCTCCTAACAATGAGCAGTTCTTC.

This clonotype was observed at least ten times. For the CDR3, the DNA is TGCAGCGTTGTCGCGGGACAGGGGTCGCGCTACACCTTC. Its translation: CSVVAGQGSRYTF. The chain couples TRBV29-1 to TRBJ1-2; TRBD1 matches 10 bases. V shed 4 bases, J shed 9 bases, and the junction held 8 bases outside the gene matches. Germline V gene sequence: CDR1 SQVTM, CDR2 ANQGSEA. The CDR3 is made up of 13 amino acids.

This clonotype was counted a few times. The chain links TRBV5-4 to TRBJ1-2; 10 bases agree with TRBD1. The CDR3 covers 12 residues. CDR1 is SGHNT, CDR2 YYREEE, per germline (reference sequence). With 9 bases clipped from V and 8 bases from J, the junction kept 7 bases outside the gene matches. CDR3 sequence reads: CATGTGVPGYTF. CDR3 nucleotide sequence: TGTGCCACCGGGACAGGGGTCCCAGGCTACACCTTC. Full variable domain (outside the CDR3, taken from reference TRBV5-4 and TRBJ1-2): ETGVTQSPTHLIKTRGQQVTLRCSSQSGHNTVSWYQQALGQGPQFIFQYYREEENGRGNFPPRFSGLQFPNYSSELNVNALELDDSALYLCATGTGVPGYTFGSGTRLTVV.

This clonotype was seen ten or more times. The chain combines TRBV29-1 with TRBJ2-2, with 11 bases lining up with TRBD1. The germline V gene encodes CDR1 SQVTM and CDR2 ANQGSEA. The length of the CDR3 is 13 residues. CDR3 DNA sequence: TGCAGTGTAGGGACAGGGGGTGCCGGGGAGCTGTTTTTT. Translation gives CSVGTGGAGELFF.

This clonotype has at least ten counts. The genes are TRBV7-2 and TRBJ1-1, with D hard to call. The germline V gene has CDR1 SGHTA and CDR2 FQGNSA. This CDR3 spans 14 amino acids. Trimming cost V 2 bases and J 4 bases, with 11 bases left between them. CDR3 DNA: TGTGCCAGCAGCTTATATACGGAGGGCACTGAAGCTTTCTTT. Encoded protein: CASSLYTEGTEAFF.

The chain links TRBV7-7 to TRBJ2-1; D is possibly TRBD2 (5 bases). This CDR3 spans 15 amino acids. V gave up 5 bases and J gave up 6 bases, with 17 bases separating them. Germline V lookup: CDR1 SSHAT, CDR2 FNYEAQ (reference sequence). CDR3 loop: CASSPGNGVFNEQFF. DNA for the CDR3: TGTGCCAGCAGCCCGGGGAACGGAGTATTCAATGAGCAGTTCTTC.